Below, 26 T cell receptor beta chains from the same sample are listed, as sequenced in a study of beta chain features in type 1 diabetes. The whole isolated RNA underwent reverse transcription, so sequencing captured expressed TCRB transcripts. The protocol was immunoSEQ multiplex PCR, while the TCRdb copy is restricted to in-frame clones and leaves out a portion. The data hold approximately 140,000 clones, with about 9.1% observed a single time. The sequenced sample consisted of central memory CD4+ T cells from blood. The receptors were sampled from a woman aged 35 to 49 in good health.

Only a few counts were recorded for this clone. The chain joins TRBV7-9 to TRBJ2-3, with 9 bases fitting TRBD2. The V gene end was trimmed by 5 bases and the J gene end by 6 bases; junction bases not matched to a gene: 15. CDR1 is SEHNR, CDR2 FQNEAQ, per germline (reference sequence). This CDR3 spans 17 amino acids. The DNA for the CDR3 is TGTGCCAGCAGCATGGCCGGGTCGGGCGGGGGGGCCGATACGCAGTATTTT. This translates into CASSMAGSGGGADTQYF.

This clone has more than one count but fewer than ten. This chain joins TRBV2 and TRBJ2-7, with TRBD2 as a possible D gene (6 bases). The CDR3 length is 14 residues. CDR1 SNHLY and CDR2 FYNNEI come from the germline V gene. The V and J ends lost 7 bases and 5 bases respectively, with 18 bases between them. The CDR3 nucleotides read TGTGCCAGCACCCTGGGGAGGTTCTCGGACGAGCAGTACTTC. It translates to CASTLGRFSDEQYF.

V gene TRBV2 combines with J gene TRBJ1-3; TRBD1 matches 11 bases. The CDR3 is made up of 17 amino acids. The J segment lost 1 base and the V segment lost 8 bases, leaving 10 bases of the junction unmatched. Germline V gene sequence: CDR1 SNHLY, CDR2 FYNNEI. The CDR3, as DNA: TGTGCCAGCCAACTCCGGACAGGGGGCAGTTCTGGAAACACCATATATTTT. The encoded protein is CASQLRTGGSSGNTIYF.

This clone was seen only a few times. The rearrangement joins TRBV2 to TRBJ2-1, with 9 bases lining up with TRBD1. V lost 6 bases and J lost 13; bases outside the gene matches: 13. The CDR3 is made up of 14 amino acids. Germline V lookup: CDR1 SNHLY, CDR2 FYNNEI. The CDR3 loop reads CASRKAPWGQGQFF. The DNA for the CDR3 is TGTGCCAGCAGGAAAGCCCCCTGGGGACAGGGTCAGTTCTTC. Based on the CDR3 plus reference TRBV2 and TRBJ2-1, the full variable domain is EPEVTQTPSHQVTQMGQEVILRCVPISNHLYFYWYRQILGQKVEFLVSFYNNEISEKSEIFDDQFSVERPDGSNFTLKIRSTKLEDSAMYFCASRKAPWGQGQFFGPGTRLTVL.

The rearrangement joins TRBV6-1 to TRBJ1-2; TRBD1 matches 7 bases. Germline V lookup: CDR1 MNHNS, CDR2 SASEGT. Unmatched junction bases numbered 7, after V lost 3 bases and J lost 6 bases. The CDR3 sequence is 14 residues long. CDR3 nucleotides: TGTGCCAGCAGTGAGAGACAGGGCCGGGATGGCTACACCTTC. As protein: CASSERQGRDGYTF.

The J gene is TRBJ2-7, the V gene TRBV19, with 7 bases fitting TRBD2. Germline values: CDR1 LNHDA, CDR2 SQIVND (reference sequence). The CDR3 loop spans 13 amino acids. The trim removed 6 bases at V and 4 bases at J, leaving 6 bases unmatched. The CDR3 spells CASRSGGRYEQYF. The CDR3 DNA follows: TGTGCCAGTAGGTCGGGGGGTAGATACGAGCAGTACTTC.

The table lists this clone with a few counts. The CDR3: CASSGWRSSTDTQYF. CDR3 in DNA: TGTGCCAGCAGCGGGTGGCGGAGCAGCACAGATACGCAGTATTTT. This chain links TRBV6-1 with TRBJ2-3; D ambiguous. The CDR3 extends over 15 amino acids. Germline CDR1 reads MNHNS; CDR2 reads SASEGT. Trimming left V 6 bases short and J 0 bases short, with 13 bases between.

The chain recombines TRBV6-5 with TRBJ2-5; no clear D gene. V was trimmed by 6 bases and J by 5 bases, leaving 19 bases between them. In germline, CDR1 is MNHEY, CDR2 SVGAGI. The CDR3 runs 15 residues. The CDR3 spells CASSHSDPAAETQYF. In nucleotides, the CDR3 is TGTGCCAGCAGCCATTCAGACCCCGCGGCGGAGACCCAGTACTTC.

Only a few counts were recorded for this clone. The chain joins TRBV9 to TRBJ1-4; 7 bases line up with TRBD1. The CDR3 runs 14 residues. Germline CDR1 and CDR2: SGDLS and YYNGEE. V gave up 4 bases and J gave up 7 bases; unmatched junction bases: 7. CDR3 residues: CASSLTGRIEKLFF. The DNA of the CDR3 is TGTGCCAGCAGCTTGACAGGGCGGATTGAAAAACTGTTTTTT.

This clone was seen just once. The chain employs TRBV18 and TRBJ1-4; 9 nucleotides match TRBD1. The CDR3 has 18 amino acids. The germline gives CDR1 KGHSH, CDR2 LQKENI. Trimming took 1 base from V and 0 from J; bases not matched to a gene: 6. CDR3 bases: TGTGCCAGCTCACCACGGGGACAGGGAGGGCCAACTAATGAAAAACTGTTTTTT. Protein sequence: CASSPRGQGGPTNEKLFF.

The chain uses TRBV11-3 and TRBJ2-1; D is possibly TRBD1 (6 bases). Germline CDR1 SGHNT, CDR2 YENEEA. Trimming left V 1 base short and J 7 bases short, with 8 bases between. The CDR3 is 13 residues long. This CDR3 reads CASSLVGTNEQFF. The CDR3, as DNA: TGTGCCAGCAGCTTAGTCGGGACAAATGAGCAGTTCTTC.

This sequence joins TRBV19 and TRBJ2-5; D is ambiguous. The CDR3 extends over 13 amino acids. The germline V and J ends were trimmed by 4 bases and 2 bases, with 8 bases remaining between them. Germline V lookup: CDR1 LNHDA, CDR2 SQIVND (reference sequence). CDR3 coding DNA: TGTGCCAGTAGTAGGGCTTTGCAAGAGACCCAGTACTTC. Its protein product is CASSRALQETQYF. The full variable domain, completed using reference TRBV19 and TRBJ2-5, is DGGITQSPKYLFRKEGQNVTLSCEQNLNHDAMYWYRQDPGQGLRLIYYSQIVNDFQKGDIAEGYSVSREKKESFPLTVTSAQKNPTAFYLCASSRALQETQYFGPGTRLLVL.

This clone was seen repeatedly, ten times or more. The chain joins TRBV14 to TRBJ1-5; 8 nucleotides align to TRBD1. The ends lost 4 bases at V and 7 bases at J; junction bases unmatched: 3. The CDR3 is 13 residues long. Germline V gene data show CDR1 as SGHDN and CDR2 as FVKESK. The CDR3: CASSPGQGQPQHF. The CDR3 DNA reads TGTGCCAGCAGCCCCGGACAGGGACAGCCCCAGCATTTT. Drawing the rest from reference TRBV14 and TRBJ1-5, the complete variable domain is EAGVTQFPSHSVIEKGQTVTLRCDPISGHDNLYWYRRVMGKEIKFLLHFVKESKQDESGMPNNRFLAERTGGTYSTLKVQPAELEDSGVYFCASSPGQGQPQHFGDGTRLSIL.

This clone was seen a few times. The chain joins TRBV5-4 to TRBJ2-5, with 12 bases matching TRBD1. The germline CDR1 and CDR2 sequences are SGHNT and YYREEE (reference sequence). This CDR3 contains 17 residues. With V trimmed by 4 bases and J by 7 bases, 14 bases remained unmatched. CDR3 in amino acids: CASSVSRDRGRSGTQYF. Written as DNA, the CDR3 is TGTGCCAGCAGCGTGAGCCGGGACAGGGGGCGAAGTGGGACCCAGTACTTC.

The chain carries TRBV5-5 and TRBJ1-1, with 8 nucleotides matching TRBD1. From germline, CDR1 is SGHKS and CDR2 YYEKEE (reference sequence). CDR3 size: 13 residues. After removal of 4 bases from V and 4 bases from J, the junction contained 3 bases not matched to a gene. The CDR3, as DNA: TGTGCCAGCAGCCTGGACAGGGTCACTGAAGCTTTCTTT. Its protein is CASSLDRVTEAFF.

This clone was counted between two and nine times. This chain joins TRBV18 and TRBJ1-3; D is ambiguous. Per germline, CDR1 KGHSH and CDR2 LQKENI. The CDR3 extends over 15 amino acids. Trimming took 0 bases from V and 4 from J, leaving 10 bases between them. The chain's CDR3 is CASSPPSLAGNTIYF. The CDR3 DNA is TGTGCCAGCTCACCACCGAGTCTAGCCGGAAACACCATATATTTT.

This clone was picked up a small number of times. The genes are TRBV5-4 and TRBJ2-1; 8 nucleotides align to TRBD1. The length of the CDR3 is 14 residues. Germline values: CDR1 SGHNT, CDR2 YYREEE (reference sequence). V shed 2 bases and J 8 bases; nucleotides not matched to a gene: 6. DNA for the CDR3: TGTGCCAGCAGCTTCGAAGGACAGGGCCATGAGCAGTTCTTC. This sequence encodes CASSFEGQGHEQFF.

The chain is built from TRBV28 and TRBJ1-3; D is unclear. CDR1 and CDR2 from the germline V gene are MDHEN and SYDVKM. Trimming pared 5 bases from V and 2 bases from J, leaving 16 bases between. The CDR3 has 16 amino acids. The CDR3 nucleotides read TGTGCCAGCAGTCCCGCGGAGGACCGGACTGGAAACACCATATATTTT. The encoded protein is CASSPAEDRTGNTIYF.

This clone was counted only a few times. This chain uses TRBV27 with TRBJ2-7; the D gene is possibly TRBD1 (6 bases). Trimming cost V 0 bases and J 2 bases, with 11 bases left between them. This CDR3 region has 15 residues. CDR1 is MNHEY and CDR2 is SMNVEV in the germline V gene (reference sequence). The CDR3 DNA follows: TGTGCCAGCAGTTTATCCCAGGACAGAGCCTACGAGCAGTACTTC. Protein product: CASSLSQDRAYEQYF.

V is TRBV5-1 and J is TRBJ1-6; D is undetermined. CDR3 length: 16 residues. The germline gives CDR1 SGHRS, CDR2 YFSETQ. V lost 1 base and J lost 1, with 9 bases in between. CDR3 loop: CASSLTAGSYNSPLHF. The CDR3 DNA reads TGCGCCAGCAGCTTGACAGCGGGATCCTATAATTCACCCCTCCACTTT.

The chain is built from TRBV6-1 and TRBJ2-7; TRBD1 is a possible D gene (5 bases). Germline loops: CDR1 MNHNS, CDR2 SASEGT. V lost 3 bases and J 4 bases, leaving 13 bases between the germline ends. There are 14 residues in the CDR3. The CDR3 nucleotides read TGTGCCAGCAGTGATTTGAGGACAAGGTACGAGCAGTACTTC. This codes for CASSDLRTRYEQYF.

CDR3 sequence reads: CASSIQAQLFF. The CDR3 DNA sequence: TGTGCCAGCAGCATCCAAGCACAACTGTTTTTT. The V and J genes are TRBV11-2 and TRBJ1-4, with unresolved D. The V gene lost 5 bases and the J gene lost 12 bases, with 10 bases spanning the gap. CDR1 and CDR2 (germline): SGHAT, FQNNGV. The CDR3 has 11 amino acids.

There are a few counts of this clone. This rearrangement joins TRBV2 to TRBJ1-2, with a possible D match to TRBD1 (6 bases). V was clipped by 7 bases and J by 4 bases, with 10 bases between them. This CDR3 has 12 residues. Per germline, CDR1 SNHLY and CDR2 FYNNEI. This chain's CDR3 is CASKQGSYGYTF. CDR3 in DNA: TGTGCCAGCAAACAGGGAAGCTATGGCTACACCTTC.

V usage is TRBV6-1 and J usage is TRBJ2-7; 8 bases fit TRBD2. The CDR3 runs 15 residues. Unmatched junction bases numbered 9, after V lost 6 bases and J lost 2 bases. CDR1 is MNHNS and CDR2 is SASEGT in the germline V gene. The CDR3 DNA reads TGTGCCAGCAGCTGGGCGGGGGGAGTCGCCTACGAGCAGTACTTC. Translation: CASSWAGGVAYEQYF.

The chain links TRBV11-2 to TRBJ1-2; no reliable D call. This CDR3 has 12 residues. Germline CDR1 reads SGHAT; CDR2 reads FQNNGV. V lost 3 bases and J 4 bases, leaving 6 bases between the germline ends. The CDR3 sequence: CASSFSRYGYTF. The CDR3 DNA reads TGTGCCAGCAGCTTTTCGCGCTATGGCTACACCTTC.

The chain carries TRBV6-1 and TRBJ1-6; 7 bases are a match to TRBD1. Losses at the gene ends were 6 bases for V and 13 bases for J; bases not matched to a gene: 15. Germline V gene lookup returns CDR1 MNHNS and CDR2 SASEGT. CDR3 length: 15 amino acids. CDR3 amino acids: CASRDGQVPSWPLHF. Written as DNA, the CDR3 is TGTGCCAGCAGAGACGGACAGGTTCCCTCGTGGCCCCTCCACTTT.